Listed here are 23 T cell receptor beta chains from one sample, sequenced in a study of blood T cell repertoires in COVID-19. Measured with immunoSEQ multiplex PCR; TCRdb has only the in-frame clones, and not every one. Among roughly 160,000 clones listed, approximately 80% were seen once. The sample consisted of peripheral blood. Every receptor here comes from a woman aged 55-75 years with acute or convalescent COVID-19.

CDR3 sequence: CASSPRTEQNTEAFF. The CDR3 DNA reads TGTGCCAGCTCACCTCGAACAGAGCAGAACACTGAAGCTTTCTTT. The V call is TRBV18, the J call TRBJ1-1; the D is unclear. The CDR3 length is 15 residues. CDR1 and CDR2 (germline): KGHSH, LQKENI. V was clipped by 3 bases and J by 1 base, with 12 bases between them.

This clone was observed a few times. V gene TRBV29-1 combines with J gene TRBJ1-1; 7 nucleotides line up with TRBD1. Germline CDR1 reads SQVTM; CDR2 reads ANQGSEA. The CDR3 runs to 13 residues. After removal of 6 bases from V and 1 base from J, the junction contained 5 bases not matched to a gene. CDR3 coding DNA: TGCAGCGTAAGGGACAGACAGAACACTGAAGCTTTCTTT. Protein product: CSVRDRQNTEAFF.

The chain is built from TRBV7-2 and TRBJ2-1; 7 bases map to TRBD2. The germline V gene encodes CDR1 SGHTA and CDR2 FQGNSA. After removal of 3 bases from V and 2 bases from J, the junction contained 1 base not matched to a gene. CDR3 length: 14 residues. The CDR3 DNA reads TGTGCCAGCAGCTTCGGACTAGCCTACAATGAGCAGTTCTTC. This codes for CASSFGLAYNEQFF.

This chain connects TRBV6-5 to TRBJ1-4, with 7 bases fitting TRBD1. Trimming at V came to 4 bases and at J to 6 bases, leaving 11 bases not matched to a gene. This CDR3 is 16 amino acids long. Looked up from germline, CDR1 is MNHEY and CDR2 is SVGAGI. In nucleotides, the CDR3 is TGTGCCAGCAGTTCGACAGGGAATGGTAGGGATGAAAAACTGTTTTTT. Its translation is CASSSTGNGRDEKLFF.

The chain uses TRBV28 and TRBJ1-2; D is perhaps TRBD1 (6 bases). From germline, CDR1 is MDHEN and CDR2 SYDVKM. The CDR3 covers 13 residues. V lost 4 bases, J lost 4 bases, and 10 bases lay in between. This CDR3 is CASSSGGLYGYTF. CDR3 nucleotides: TGTGCCAGCAGTTCGGGGGGGCTCTATGGCTACACCTTC.

The chain combines TRBV21-1 with TRBJ2-7; the table's TRBD1 call for D was not verified on the DNA. TRBV21-1 is labeled a pseudogene. This CDR3 has 15 amino acids. CDR3 nucleotides: TGTGCCAGCAGCAGGACGGGACAGGGTTTCTACGAGCAGTACTTC. Translating it yields CASSRTGQGFYEQYF.

The chain links TRBV19 to TRBJ2-3; 10 bases map to TRBD1. Trimming at V came to 10 bases and at J to 1 base, leaving 2 bases not matched to a gene. Per the germline V gene, CDR1 is LNHDA and CDR2 is SQIVND (reference sequence). The CDR3 consists of 13 residues. The CDR3 loop is CATGTGGTDTQYF. The CDR3 DNA reads TGTGCCACTGGGACAGGGGGCACAGATACGCAGTATTTT.

In its sample, this clone was seen once. The chain couples TRBV5-1 to TRBJ1-4; TRBD1 matches at 9 bases. V lost 5 bases and J lost 8; bases outside the gene matches: 7. Germline CDR1 reads SGHRS; CDR2 reads YFSETQ. This CDR3 is built from 14 residues. CDR3 coding DNA: TGCGCCAGCAGTTGGGGACAGGGTCAGGAAAAACTGTTTTTT. Protein sequence: CASSWGQGQEKLFF.

V usage is TRBV19 and J usage is TRBJ2-5, with D possibly matching TRBD1 (6 bases). V was trimmed by 5 bases and J by 5 bases, leaving 9 bases between them. Germline CDR1 LNHDA, CDR2 SQIVND (reference sequence). The CDR3 covers 12 residues. CDR3 bases: TGTGCCAGTAGTGCAGGGGTGGAGACCCAGTACTTC. Its translation is CASSAGVETQYF.

The chain has TRBV3-1 (or the pseudogene TRBV3-2) and TRBJ2-5; 11 nucleotides match TRBD2. Unmatched junction bases numbered 13, after V lost 8 bases and J lost 5 bases. This CDR3 is 16 amino acids long. Germline lookup yields CDR1 LGHDT and CDR2 YNNKEL (reference sequence). The CDR3 region has the DNA TGTGCCAGCGCCATGGGTAGCGGGGGGGCCGGTGAGACCCAGTACTTC. Its translation: CASAMGSGGAGETQYF.

This chain uses TRBV29-1 with TRBJ1-4; D is unclear. With 4 bases removed from V and 5 bases from J, the gap between germline ends came to 11 bases. The V gene's germline CDR1 is SQVTM and CDR2 ANQGSEA. The CDR3 runs to 13 residues. CDR3 sequence (DNA): TGCAGCGTTGGGGAGAGCTGGAATGAAAAACTGTTTTTT. Encoded protein: CSVGESWNEKLFF.

This chain joins TRBV19 and TRBJ1-5, with TRBD1 as a possible D gene (5 bases). Trimming removed 1 base at V and 7 bases at J, with 11 bases between. The CDR3 spans 14 residues. The germline CDR1 and CDR2 sequences are LNHDA and SQIVND (reference sequence). CDR3 sequence reads: CASSIGDFIQPQHF. CDR3 DNA sequence: TGTGCCAGTAGTATAGGGGACTTCATCCAGCCCCAGCATTTT.

The chain joins TRBV7-2 to TRBJ2-2; weak D call: TRBD2 (6 bases). CDR3 length equals 16 residues. Trimming took 5 bases from V and 7 from J, leaving 20 bases between them. Germline V CDR1 and CDR2: SGHTA, FQGNSA. The CDR3 region is CASSPWTPVAVGELFF. The CDR3 nucleotides read TGTGCCAGCAGCCCATGGACACCCGTAGCGGTCGGGGAGCTGTTTTTT.

The genes are TRBV4-1 and TRBJ2-1, with 7 bases fitting TRBD2. This CDR3 is built from 18 residues. Trimming cost V 2 bases and J 0 bases; bases outside gene matches: 10. Germline loops: CDR1 MGHRA, CDR2 YSYEKL. This chain's CDR3 is CASSQQDGGSSSYNEQFF. DNA of the CDR3: TGCGCCAGCAGCCAACAAGACGGGGGGTCCAGCTCCTACAATGAGCAGTTCTTC.

V usage is TRBV19 and J usage is TRBJ2-7; TRBD1 aligns across 9 bases. The CDR3 extends over 14 amino acids. The germline gives CDR1 LNHDA, CDR2 SQIVND (reference sequence). After removal of 9 bases from V and 2 bases from J, the junction contained 8 bases not matched to a gene. The CDR3 loop reads CASRTRTGAYEQYF. DNA of the CDR3: TGTGCCAGCCGAACTAGGACAGGGGCCTACGAGCAGTACTTC. Drawing the rest from reference TRBV19 and TRBJ2-7, the complete variable domain is DGGITQSPKYLFRKEGQNVTLSCEQNLNHDAMYWYRQDPGQGLRLIYYSQIVNDFQKGDIAEGYSVSREKKESFPLTVTSAQKNPTAFYLCASRTRTGAYEQYFGPGTRLTVT.

This chain joins TRBV7-3 and TRBJ2-1; 15 bases match TRBD2. The CDR3 sequence is 15 residues long. V trimming: 5 bases; J trimming: 8 bases; junction bases outside the gene matches: 4. The V gene's germline CDR1 is SGHTA and CDR2 FQGTGA. CDR3 sequence (DNA): TGTGCCAGCAGCCCCGGGACTAGCGGGGGGCATGAGCAGTTCTTC. It specifies CASSPGTSGGHEQFF. Full variable domain (remainder filled in from reference TRBV7-3 and TRBJ2-1): GAGVSQTPSNKVTEKGKYVELRCDPISGHTALYWYRQSLGQGPEFLIYFQGTGAADDSGLPNDRFFAVRPEGSVSTLKIQRTERGDSAVYLCASSPGTSGGHEQFFGPGTRLTVL.

The V and J genes are TRBV10-3 and TRBJ1-6; the match to TRBD1 covers 10 bases. The CDR3 spans 15 residues. Trimming removed 6 bases from V and 8 bases from J; junction bases left unmatched: 7. Germline V gene data show CDR1 as ENHRY and CDR2 as SYGVKD. This CDR3 is CAIRNGGTGDSPLHF. Here the CDR3 DNA reads TGTGCCATCAGAAACGGGGGGACAGGGGATTCACCCCTCCACTTT.

The chain has TRBV5-1 and TRBJ2-5, with a tentative D call TRBD2 (6 bases). This CDR3 spans 14 amino acids. CDR1 is SGHRS and CDR2 is YFSETQ in the germline V gene. Trimming cost V 4 bases and J 5 bases, with 15 bases left between them. CDR3 coding DNA: TGCGCCAGCAGCGCACTCGGGGGTCGTGAGACCCAGTACTTC. It codes for CASSALGGRETQYF.

The chain employs TRBV3-1 (or the pseudogene TRBV3-2) and TRBJ2-5; D might be TRBD2 (6 bases). Between the trimmed V and J ends, which lost 3 bases and 3 bases, there was a span of 11 bases. The CDR3 has 14 amino acids. The germline gives CDR1 LGHDT, CDR2 YNNKEL (reference sequence). CDR3 DNA: TGTGCCAGCAGCCAGGGGGACTGGAAAGAGACCCAGTACTTC. Its protein product is CASSQGDWKETQYF.

The V call is TRBV5-1, the J call TRBJ2-5; TRBD2 aligns across 8 bases. This CDR3 has 14 residues. J lost 7 bases, V lost 5 bases, and 10 bases had no gene match. CDR1 is SGHRS, CDR2 YFSETQ, per germline. This chain's CDR3 is CASSRTSGSGTQYF. Written as DNA, the CDR3 is TGCGCCAGCAGTAGAACTAGCGGCTCGGGGACCCAGTACTTC. Complete variable domain (other parts from reference TRBV5-1 and TRBJ2-5): KAGVTQTPRYLIKTRGQQVTLSCSPISGHRSVSWYQQTPGQGLQFLFEYFSETQRNKGNFPGRFSGRQFSNSRSEMNVSTLELGDSALYLCASSRTSGSGTQYFGPGTRLLVL.

V gene TRBV7-2 combines with J gene TRBJ1-5, with 7 nucleotides matching TRBD1. V shed 5 bases, J shed 5 bases, and the junction held 9 bases outside the gene matches. The V gene's germline CDR1 is SGHTA and CDR2 FQGNSA. This CDR3 spans 15 amino acids. The chain's CDR3 is CASSEYTGAHQPQHF. CDR3 bases: TGTGCCAGCAGCGAATATACAGGGGCTCATCAGCCCCAGCATTTT.

V gene TRBV7-2 combines with J gene TRBJ1-3; a possible D gene is TRBD1 (5 bases). This CDR3 region has 13 residues. CDR1 is SGHTA and CDR2 is FQGNSA in the germline V gene. The V and J ends lost 3 bases and 8 bases respectively, with 11 bases between them. CDR3 region: CASSLTVEYTIYF. As DNA, the CDR3 is TGTGCCAGCAGCTTGACAGTTGAGTACACCATATATTTT.

This clone was seen a handful of times. The chain uses TRBV7-9 and TRBJ2-3; 9 nucleotides align to TRBD1. The junction had 6 bases not matched to a gene; V was cut back by 5 bases and J by 3 bases. Germline loops: CDR1 SEHNR, CDR2 FQNEAQ (reference sequence). This CDR3 is built from 15 residues. CDR3 protein: CASSRGTGWTDTQYF. The CDR3 DNA is TGTGCCAGCAGCCGAGGGACAGGGTGGACAGATACGCAGTATTTT.